The entry below gives a single T cell receptor beta chain sequence along with its context. Its specificity is unknown. The CDR3 is 16 amino acids. V dropped 5 bases and J dropped 1; count of bases not matched to a gene: 5. The germline gives CDR1 SGHTA, CDR2 FQGNSA. These data are taken from a study of cytomegalovirus exposure and HLA in healthy donors. Points from the study as a whole: A link between a missense DCLRE1C variant and TCR beta V- and J-gene trimming emerged from a later analysis. The records held CMV serostatus as the only immune exposure information. Segments of the TCR beta V type were, in most cases, productive about 87% or about 30% of the time in an earlier analysis.

A multiplex PCR was run with 60 Vbeta primers and 13 Jbeta primers. The data were produced by immunoSEQ multiplex PCR, yet TCRdb's version contains in-frame clones alone and is incomplete. The sample consists of under 200,000 clones, about 85% of them appearing once. Sample: PBMCs. This receptor was identified in a man aged 45-65 years in good health and CMV-seronegative. This chain joins TRBV7-2 and TRBJ1-6; TRBD1 aligns across 7 bases. CDR3 region: CASSTRDSSYNSPLHF. The CDR3, as DNA: TGTGCCAGCAGCACGCGGGACAGTTCCTATAATTCACCCCTCCACTTT.